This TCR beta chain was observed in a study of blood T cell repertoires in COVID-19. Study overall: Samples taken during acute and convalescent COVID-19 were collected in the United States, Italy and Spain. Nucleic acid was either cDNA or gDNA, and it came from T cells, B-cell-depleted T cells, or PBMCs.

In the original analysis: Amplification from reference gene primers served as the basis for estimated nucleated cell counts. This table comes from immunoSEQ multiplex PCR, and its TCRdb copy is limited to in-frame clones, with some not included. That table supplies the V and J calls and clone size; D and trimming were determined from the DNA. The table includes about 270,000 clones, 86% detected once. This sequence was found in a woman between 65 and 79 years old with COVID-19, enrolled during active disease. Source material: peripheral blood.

The CDR3 bases are TGTGCCAGCAGTGCTACAGGCAACTCTGGAAACACCATATATTTT. It translates to CASSATGNSGNTIYF. The chain employs TRBV2 and TRBJ1-3, with D possibly matching TRBD1 (5 bases). The germline V gene has CDR1 SNHLY and CDR2 FYNNEI. The CDR3 covers 15 residues. The V and J ends lost 4 bases and 0 bases respectively, with 10 bases between them. Filled out from reference TRBV2 and TRBJ1-3, the complete variable domain reads EPEVTQTPSHQVTQMGQEVILRCVPISNHLYFYWYRQILGQKVEFLVSFYNNEISEKSEIFDDQFSVERPDGSNFTLKIRSTKLEDSAMYFCASSATGNSGNTIYFGEGSWLTVV.